Reported below is one T cell receptor (beta chain). V was trimmed by 7 bases and J by 0 bases, leaving 3 bases between them. Germline CDR1 MDHEN, CDR2 SYDVKM. The CDR3 length is 11 residues. The record originates from a study of CD4+ T cells in melanoma. Clones were read by immunoSEQ multiplex PCR, and TCRdb kept only the in-frame ones, dropping some. Of more than 90,000 clones in the sample, around 92% were seen once. V and J are TRBV28 and TRBJ1-1; D gene unclear. This receptor was obtained from a human donor with melanoma. The sequencing input was peripheral blood. CDR3 DNA sequence: TGTGCCAGCACAGTGAACACTGAAGCTTTCTTT. Protein product: CASTVNTEAFF. The variable domain in full, with the rest retrieved from reference TRBV28 and TRBJ1-1, is DVKVTQSSRYLVKRTGEKVFLECVQDMDHENMFWYRQDPGLGLRLIYFSYDVKMKEKGDIPEGYSVSREKKERFSLILESASTNQTSMYLCASTVNTEAFFGQGTRLTVV.